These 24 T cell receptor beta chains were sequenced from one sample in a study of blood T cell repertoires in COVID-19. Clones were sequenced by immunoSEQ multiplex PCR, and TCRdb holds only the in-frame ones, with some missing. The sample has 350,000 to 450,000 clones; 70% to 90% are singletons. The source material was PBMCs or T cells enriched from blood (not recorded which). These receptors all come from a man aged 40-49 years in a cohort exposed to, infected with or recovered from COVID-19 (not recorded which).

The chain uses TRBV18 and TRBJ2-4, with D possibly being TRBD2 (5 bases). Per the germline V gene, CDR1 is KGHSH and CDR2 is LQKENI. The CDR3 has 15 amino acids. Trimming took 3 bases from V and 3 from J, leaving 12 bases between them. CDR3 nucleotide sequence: TGTGCCAGCTCACCGGGCCACGGGGACAAAAACATTCAGTACTTC. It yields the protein CASSPGHGDKNIQYF.

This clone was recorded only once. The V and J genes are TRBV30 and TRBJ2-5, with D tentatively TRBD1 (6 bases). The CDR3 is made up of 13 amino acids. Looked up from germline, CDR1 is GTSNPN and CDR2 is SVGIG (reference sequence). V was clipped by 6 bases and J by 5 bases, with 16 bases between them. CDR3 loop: CACNRVGRETQYF. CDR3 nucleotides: TGTGCCTGCAACAGGGTGGGAAGGGAGACCCAGTACTTC.

The CDR3 is CASSLYSPLNTEAFF. In DNA, the CDR3 is TGTGCCAGCAGTTTATATTCCCCTTTAAACACTGAAGCTTTCTTT. The rearrangement joins TRBV28 to TRBJ1-1, with D hard to call. The CDR3 consists of 15 residues. CDR1 and CDR2 from the germline V gene are MDHEN and SYDVKM. With 1 base removed from V and 2 bases from J, the gap between germline ends came to 11 bases.

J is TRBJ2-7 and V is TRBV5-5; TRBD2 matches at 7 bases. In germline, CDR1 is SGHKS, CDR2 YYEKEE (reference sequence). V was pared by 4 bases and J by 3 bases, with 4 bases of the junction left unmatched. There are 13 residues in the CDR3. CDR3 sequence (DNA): TGTGCCAGCAGCCTCAGGGAGGGCTACGAGCAGTACTTC. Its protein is CASSLREGYEQYF.

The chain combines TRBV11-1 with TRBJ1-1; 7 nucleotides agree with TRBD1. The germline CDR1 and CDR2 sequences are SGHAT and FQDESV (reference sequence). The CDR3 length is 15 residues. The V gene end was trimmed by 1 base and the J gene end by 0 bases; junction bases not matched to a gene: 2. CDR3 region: CASSLEGAMNTEAFF. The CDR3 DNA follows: TGTGCCAGCAGCTTAGAGGGGGCCATGAACACTGAAGCTTTCTTT.

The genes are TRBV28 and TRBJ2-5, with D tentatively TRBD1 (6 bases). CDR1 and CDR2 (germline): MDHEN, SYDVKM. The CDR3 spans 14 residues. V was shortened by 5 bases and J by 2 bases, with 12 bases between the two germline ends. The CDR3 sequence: CASSPQGWQETQYF. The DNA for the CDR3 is TGTGCCAGCAGTCCGCAGGGGTGGCAAGAGACCCAGTACTTC.

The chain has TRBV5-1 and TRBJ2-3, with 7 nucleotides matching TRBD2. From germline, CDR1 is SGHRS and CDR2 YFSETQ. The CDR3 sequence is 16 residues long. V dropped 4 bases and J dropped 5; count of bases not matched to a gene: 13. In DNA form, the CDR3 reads TGCGCCAGCAGCCCTCCGGGCGCGGGAGTTAAAGATACGCAGTATTTT. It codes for CASSPPGAGVKDTQYF.

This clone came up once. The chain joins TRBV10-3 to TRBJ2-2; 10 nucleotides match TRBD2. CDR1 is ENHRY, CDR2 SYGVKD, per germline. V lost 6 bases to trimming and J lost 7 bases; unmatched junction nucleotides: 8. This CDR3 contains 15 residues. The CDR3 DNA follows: TGTGCCATCAGGACCGGGACTAGCGAAGTCGGGGAGCTGTTTTTT. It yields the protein CAIRTGTSEVGELFF.

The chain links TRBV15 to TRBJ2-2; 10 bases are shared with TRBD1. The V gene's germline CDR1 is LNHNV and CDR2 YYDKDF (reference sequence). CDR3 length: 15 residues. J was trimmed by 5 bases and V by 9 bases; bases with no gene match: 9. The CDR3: CATAGTGDGTGELFF. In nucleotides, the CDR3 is TGTGCCACAGCCGGGACAGGGGACGGGACCGGGGAGCTGTTTTTT.

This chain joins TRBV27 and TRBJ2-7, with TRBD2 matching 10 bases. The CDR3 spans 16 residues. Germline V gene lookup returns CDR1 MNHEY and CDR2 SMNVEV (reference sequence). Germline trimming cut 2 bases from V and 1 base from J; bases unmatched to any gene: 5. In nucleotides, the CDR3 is TGTGCCAGCAGTTTAGGACTAGCGGCAGGGTCCTACGAGCAGTACTTC. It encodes CASSLGLAAGSYEQYF.

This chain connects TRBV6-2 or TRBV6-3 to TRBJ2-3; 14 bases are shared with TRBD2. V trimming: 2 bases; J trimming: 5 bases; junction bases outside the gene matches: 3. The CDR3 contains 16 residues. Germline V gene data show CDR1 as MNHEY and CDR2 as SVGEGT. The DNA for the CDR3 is TGTGCCAGCAGTTACGGGACTAGCGGGAGTTTAGATACGCAGTATTTT. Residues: CASSYGTSGSLDTQYF.

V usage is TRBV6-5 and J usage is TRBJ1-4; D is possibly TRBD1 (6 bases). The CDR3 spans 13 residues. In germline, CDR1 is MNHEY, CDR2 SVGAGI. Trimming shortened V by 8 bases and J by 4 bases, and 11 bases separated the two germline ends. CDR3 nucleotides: TGTGCCAGCCGGACAGTTAATAATGAAAAACTGTTTTTT. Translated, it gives CASRTVNNEKLFF.

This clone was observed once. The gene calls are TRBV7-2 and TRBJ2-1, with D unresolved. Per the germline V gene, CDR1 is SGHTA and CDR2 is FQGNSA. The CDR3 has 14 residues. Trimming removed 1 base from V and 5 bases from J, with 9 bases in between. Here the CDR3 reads CASSLGRFNNEQFF. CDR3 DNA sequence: TGTGCCAGCAGCTTAGGTCGGTTTAACAATGAGCAGTTCTTC.

The CDR3 nucleotides read TGTGCCAGCAGTTCGGGGAGTCACACCGGGGAGCTGTTTTTT. This codes for CASSSGSHTGELFF. The chain employs TRBV28 and TRBJ2-2; a possible D gene is TRBD2 (5 bases). The CDR3 has 14 residues. V dropped 4 bases and J dropped 3 bases, with 9 bases sitting between them. CDR1 is MDHEN and CDR2 is SYDVKM in the germline V gene.

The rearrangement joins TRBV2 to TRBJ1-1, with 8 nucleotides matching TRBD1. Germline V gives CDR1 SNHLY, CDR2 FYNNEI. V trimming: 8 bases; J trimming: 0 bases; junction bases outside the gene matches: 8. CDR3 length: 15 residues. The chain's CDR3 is CASGGRGQVNTEAFF. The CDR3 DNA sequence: TGTGCCAGCGGAGGCCGGGGACAGGTGAACACTGAAGCTTTCTTT.

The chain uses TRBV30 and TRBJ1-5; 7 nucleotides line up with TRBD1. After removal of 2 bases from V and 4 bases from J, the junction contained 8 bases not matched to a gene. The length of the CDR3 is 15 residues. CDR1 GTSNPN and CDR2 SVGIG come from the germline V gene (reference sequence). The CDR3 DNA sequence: TGTGCCTGGAGTTTCCGACAGGGACGTAATCAGCCCCAGCATTTT. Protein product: CAWSFRQGRNQPQHF.

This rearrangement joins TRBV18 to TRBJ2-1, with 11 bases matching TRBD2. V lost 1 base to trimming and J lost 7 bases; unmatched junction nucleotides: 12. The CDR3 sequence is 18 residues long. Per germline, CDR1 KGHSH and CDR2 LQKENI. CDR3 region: CASSPRITSGSEWNEQFF. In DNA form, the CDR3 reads TGTGCCAGCTCACCACGTATAACTAGCGGGAGCGAGTGGAATGAGCAGTTCTTC.

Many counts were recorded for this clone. CDR3 in amino acids: CASRGTSGHYEQYF. The CDR3 nucleotides are TGCGCCAGCAGAGGGACTAGCGGGCACTACGAGCAGTACTTC. The rearrangement links TRBV5-1 to TRBJ2-7; 12 positions agree with TRBD2. The CDR3 spans 14 residues. CDR1 is SGHRS and CDR2 is YFSETQ in the germline V gene. V shed 5 bases, J shed 3 bases, and the junction held 3 bases outside the gene matches.

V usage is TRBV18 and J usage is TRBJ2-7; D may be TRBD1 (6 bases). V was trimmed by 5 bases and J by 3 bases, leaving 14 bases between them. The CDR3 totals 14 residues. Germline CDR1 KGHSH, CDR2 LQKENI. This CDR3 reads CASSALPQGYEQYF. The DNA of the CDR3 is TGTGCCAGCTCAGCCCTCCCACAGGGCTACGAGCAGTACTTC.

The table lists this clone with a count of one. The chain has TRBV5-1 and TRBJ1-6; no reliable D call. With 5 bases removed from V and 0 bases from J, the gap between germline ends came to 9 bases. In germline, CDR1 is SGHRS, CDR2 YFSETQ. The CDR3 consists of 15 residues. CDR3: CASRGGSSYNSPLHF. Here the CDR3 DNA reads TGCGCCAGCAGAGGTGGGAGCTCCTATAATTCACCCCTCCACTTT.

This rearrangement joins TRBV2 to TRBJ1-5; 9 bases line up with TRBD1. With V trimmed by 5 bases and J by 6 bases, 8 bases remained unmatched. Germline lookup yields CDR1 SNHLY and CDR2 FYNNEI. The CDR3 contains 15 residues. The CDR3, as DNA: TGTGCCAGCAGTCAACAGACAGGGGGTGGTCAGCCCCAGCATTTT. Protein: CASSQQTGGGQPQHF. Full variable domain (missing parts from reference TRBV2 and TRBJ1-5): EPEVTQTPSHQVTQMGQEVILRCVPISNHLYFYWYRQILGQKVEFLVSFYNNEISEKSEIFDDQFSVERPDGSNFTLKIRSTKLEDSAMYFCASSQQTGGGQPQHFGDGTRLSIL.

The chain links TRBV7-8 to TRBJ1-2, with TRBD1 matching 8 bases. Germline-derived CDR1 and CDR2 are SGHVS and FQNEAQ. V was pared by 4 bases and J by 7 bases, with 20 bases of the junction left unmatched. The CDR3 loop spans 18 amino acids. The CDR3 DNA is TGTGCCAGCAGCTCATTCAAACGGACCGGGACAGGAATCGGTGGCTACACCTTC. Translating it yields CASSSFKRTGTGIGGYTF.

CDR3 residues: CASSLAPATAKTYEQYF. CDR3 coding DNA: TGCGCCAGCAGCTTGGCCCCTGCAACCGCTAAAACCTACGAGCAGTACTTC. This sequence joins TRBV5-1 and TRBJ2-7; D not resolved. The CDR3 length is 17 residues. V lost 0 bases, J lost 2 bases, and 18 bases lay in between. CDR1 is SGHRS and CDR2 is YFSETQ in the germline V gene.

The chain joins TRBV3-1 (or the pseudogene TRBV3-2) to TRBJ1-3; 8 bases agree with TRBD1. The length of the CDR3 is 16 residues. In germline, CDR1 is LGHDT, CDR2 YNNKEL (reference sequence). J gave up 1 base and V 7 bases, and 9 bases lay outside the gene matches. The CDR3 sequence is CASNLGTGLSGNTIYF. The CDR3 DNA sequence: TGTGCCAGCAACCTGGGGACAGGCCTTTCTGGAAACACCATATATTTT.